What follows are 23 T cell receptor beta chains derived from one specimen sequenced in a study of T cells after yellow fever vaccination. TCRdb fed the 5' RACE reads into MiXCR, producing one record per CDR3 protein. Here the sample spans 300,000 to 350,000 distinct CDR3 sequences, 3.5% to 4.5% being singletons. The sample was PBMCs, taken 5 days after the yellow fever booster vaccination. Receptors originate from a man between 18 and 29 years old who received the YFV17D yellow fever vaccine.

This clonotype was recorded many times. The CDR3, as DNA: TGTGCCAGCAGTCCAAACGGACAGGGGGCCTACAATGAGCAGTTCTTC. This codes for CASSPNGQGAYNEQFF. The rearrangement uses TRBV12-3 or TRBV12-4 and TRBJ2-1; TRBD1 matches at 10 bases. CDR3 length equals 16 residues. Unmatched junction bases numbered 6, after V lost 5 bases and J lost 2 bases.

This clonotype was recorded a few times. The chain carries TRBV9 and TRBJ2-2; possibly TRBD2 for D (7 bases). The CDR3 is 14 residues long. Germline CDR1 and CDR2: SGDLS and YYNGEE. Deletions cut 0 bases from V and 8 bases from J, with 11 bases between. This chain's CDR3 is CASSVEAGAGELFF. Written as DNA, the CDR3 is TGTGCCAGCAGCGTAGAGGCGGGGGCGGGGGAGCTGTTTTTT.

The table lists this clonotype with many counts. The chain recombines TRBV5-1 with TRBJ2-5, with D hard to call. Germline loops: CDR1 SGHRS, CDR2 YFSETQ. V lost 2 bases to trimming and J lost 3 bases, with 14 bases between them. CDR3 length: 15 residues. The CDR3 bases are TGCGCCAGCAGCTTATCGTTCCGGACCGAAGAGACCCAGTACTTC. Translated, it gives CASSLSFRTEETQYF.

This chain joins TRBV29-1 and TRBJ2-1; tentatively, D is TRBD1 (7 bases). V was cut by 4 bases and J by 4 bases, with 17 bases left in between. Germline-derived CDR1 and CDR2 are SQVTM and ANQGSEA. CDR3 length equals 15 residues. For the CDR3, the DNA is TGCAGCGTTGGGGGGGCCAGGGGGTCGTACAATGAGCAGTTCTTC. It encodes CSVGGARGSYNEQFF.

This sequence joins TRBV11-1 and TRBJ2-1; 7 bases align to TRBD1. Germline V gives CDR1 SGHAT, CDR2 FQDESV (reference sequence). V was clipped by 5 bases and J by 7 bases; unmatched bases: 14. This CDR3 spans 16 amino acids. The CDR3 DNA reads TGTGCCAGCAGCCCCCGACAGGGTGGCGTAGGAAATGAGCAGTTCTTC. This gives the protein CASSPRQGGVGNEQFF.

This clonotype was seen more than once but under ten times. This chain uses TRBV20-1 with TRBJ2-5; 9 bases line up with TRBD2. The germline V gene encodes CDR1 DFQATT and CDR2 SNEGSKA (reference sequence). V lost 0 bases, J lost 5 bases, and 7 bases stayed unmatched. CDR3 length: 15 amino acids. CDR3 DNA: TGCAGTGCTAGAGATCGGACTAGCGCGCAGGAGACCCAGTACTTC. Protein: CSARDRTSAQETQYF.

This clonotype occurred a few times. This chain uses TRBV18 with TRBJ1-1; 9 nucleotides agree with TRBD1. The V and J ends lost 6 bases and 6 bases, in that order; junction bases with no gene match: 8. This CDR3 contains 14 residues. CDR1 is KGHSH and CDR2 is LQKENI in the germline V gene. The CDR3: CASSPDRGAPEAFF. As DNA, the CDR3 is TGTGCCAGCTCCCCGGACAGGGGTGCCCCTGAAGCTTTCTTT. The full variable domain, completed using reference TRBV18 and TRBJ1-1, is NAGVMQNPRHLVRRRGQEARLRCSPMKGHSHVYWYRQLPEEGLKFMVYLQKENIIDESGMPKERFSAEFPKEGPSILRIQQVVRGDSAAYFCASSPDRGAPEAFFGQGTRLTVV.

This clonotype was seen more than once but under ten times. The chain has TRBV5-1 and TRBJ2-3, with 9 bases aligning to TRBD1. The CDR3 totals 16 residues. Germline CDR1 is SGHRS and CDR2 is YFSETQ. The junction had 9 bases not matched to a gene; V was cut back by 6 bases and J by 1 base. In DNA, the CDR3 is TGCGCCAGCAAGGGCCGGGACAGGGCCCGCACAGATACGCAGTATTTT. Residues: CASKGRDRARTDTQYF.

A few counts support this clonotype. The chain recombines TRBV5-1 with TRBJ1-1; D call uncertain. The CDR3 runs 14 residues. The V end was cut by 0 bases, the J end by 0 bases, with 6 bases between. Looked up from germline, CDR1 is SGHRS and CDR2 is YFSETQ. CDR3 sequence: CASSLDAMNTEAFF. As DNA, the CDR3 is TGCGCCAGCAGCTTGGATGCAATGAACACTGAAGCTTTCTTT.

At least ten counts were recorded for this clonotype. The chain recombines TRBV7-2 with TRBJ2-5; 9 bases line up with TRBD2. There are 17 residues in the CDR3. The V segment lost 5 bases and the J segment 5 bases; nucleotides outside the gene matches: 15. CDR1 is SGHTA and CDR2 is FQGNSA in the germline V gene. The CDR3 region is CASSRAIDSGGAETQYF. Here the CDR3 DNA reads TGTGCCAGCAGCCGCGCCATTGATAGCGGGGGTGCTGAGACCCAGTACTTC. Full variable domain (remainder filled in from reference TRBV7-2 and TRBJ2-5): GAGVSQSPSNKVTEKGKDVELRCDPISGHTALYWYRQSLGQGLEFLIYFQGNSAPDKSGLPSDRFSAERTGGSVSTLTIQRTQQEDSAVYLCASSRAIDSGGAETQYFGPGTRLLVL.

This clonotype was detected ten times or more. This chain links TRBV7-2 with TRBJ1-6; tentatively, D is TRBD1 (5 bases). The V end was cut by 2 bases, the J end by 14 bases, with 19 bases between. The CDR3 consists of 15 residues. Germline assignment: CDR1 SGHTA and CDR2 FQGNSA. CDR3 coding DNA: TGTGCCAGCAGCTTAACCCCCGAGGCCGGAGGGGCCCTCCACTTT. Its translation is CASSLTPEAGGALHF.

There are many counts of this clonotype. The chain uses TRBV27 and TRBJ2-5, with TRBD2 matching over 10 bases. This CDR3 region has 15 residues. Trimming cost V 3 bases and J 5 bases; bases outside gene matches: 6. Per the germline V gene, CDR1 is MNHEY and CDR2 is SMNVEV (reference sequence). The CDR3, as DNA: TGTGCCAGCAGTTTTTCACTAGCGGGGACGGAGACCCAGTACTTC. It codes for CASSFSLAGTETQYF.

The chain has TRBV20-1 and TRBJ1-2; D remains ambiguous. Germline V gives CDR1 DFQATT, CDR2 SNEGSKA (reference sequence). V shed 0 bases and J shed 2 bases, with 7 bases lying between them. The CDR3 has 13 residues. The CDR3 sequence is CSARDVSNYGYTF. CDR3 in DNA: TGCAGTGCTAGAGATGTATCCAACTATGGCTACACCTTC.

This clonotype appeared many times. The chain recombines TRBV5-1 with TRBJ2-5; 9 bases fit TRBD1. The CDR3 runs to 18 residues. The junction had 17 bases not matched to a gene; V was cut back by 4 bases and J by 4 bases. CDR1 and CDR2 from the germline V gene are SGHRS and YFSETQ. The CDR3 protein is CASSRPPGTGRLRETQYF. The CDR3 region has the DNA TGCGCCAGCAGCCGCCCCCCCGGGACAGGGAGGTTGCGAGAGACCCAGTACTTC.

The chain is built from TRBV5-8 and TRBJ2-5; D is ambiguous. The CDR3 contains 11 residues. Trimming cost V 8 bases and J 5 bases, with 10 bases left between them. The V gene's germline CDR1 is SGHTS and CDR2 YDEGEE. DNA of the CDR3: TGTGCCAGGAGCAACGAGGAGACCCAGTACTTC. The encoded protein is CARSNEETQYF.

This clonotype was counted ten times or more. The rearrangement uses TRBV7-8 and TRBJ2-7; the match to TRBD2 covers 9 bases. Germline-derived CDR1 and CDR2 are SGHVS and FQNEAQ. This CDR3 region has 15 residues. Germline trimming cut 6 bases from V and 2 bases from J; bases unmatched to any gene: 8. CDR3 protein: CASSPSGGPAYEQYV. The CDR3 DNA sequence: TGTGCCAGCAGTCCGAGCGGGGGGCCCGCCTACGAGCAGTACGTC.

This clonotype was observed at least ten times. J is TRBJ2-1 and V is TRBV6-2 or TRBV6-3; D uncertain. The germline V and J ends were trimmed by 4 bases and 0 bases, with 13 bases remaining between them. The CDR3 length is 16 residues. Germline CDR1 reads MNHEY; CDR2 reads SVGEGT. The CDR3 DNA follows: TGTGCCAGCAGTTCCCCCCGCTTAAGCTCCTACAATGAGCAGTTCTTC. As protein: CASSSPRLSSYNEQFF.

This clonotype has at least ten counts. V is TRBV20-1 and J is TRBJ1-1; 9 bases are a match to TRBD1. The CDR3 totals 14 residues. With 4 bases clipped from V and 7 bases from J, the junction kept 10 bases outside the gene matches. CDR1 and CDR2 (germline): DFQATT, SNEGSKA (reference sequence). Written as DNA, the CDR3 is TGCAGTGCTAATTACAGGGGGCGCCGGAATGAAGCTTTCTTT. This encodes CSANYRGRRNEAFF.

This clonotype appeared a few times. The chain is built from TRBV12-3 or TRBV12-4 and TRBJ2-2; D possibly uses TRBD1 or TRBD2 (6 bases each). CDR3 length equals 14 residues. Trimming cost V 1 base and J 7 bases, with 10 bases left between them. CDR3 sequence reads: CASSLDGGIGELFF. The CDR3 DNA is TGTGCCAGCAGTTTAGACGGGGGCATCGGGGAGCTGTTTTTT.

This clonotype was seen many times. The genes are TRBV10-3 and TRBJ2-7; no firm D call. Germline values: CDR1 ENHRY, CDR2 SYGVKD. The length of the CDR3 is 13 residues. V was trimmed by 3 bases and J by 3 bases, leaving 9 bases between them. The CDR3 DNA sequence: TGTGCCATCAGTGAACCAGCGCACTACGAGCAGTACTTC. Encoded protein: CAISEPAHYEQYF.

The rearrangement uses TRBV7-8 and TRBJ2-7; D remains ambiguous. The V end was cut by 1 base, the J end by 5 bases, with 9 bases between. This CDR3 comprises 13 residues. Germline loops: CDR1 SGHVS, CDR2 FQNEAQ. Here the CDR3 DNA reads TGTGCCAGCAGCTTAGAGACGTTAGACGAGCAGTACGTC. This encodes CASSLETLDEQYV.

In its sample, this clonotype was seen many times. The gene calls are TRBV3-1 and TRBJ1-1; 7 bases line up with TRBD1. The V segment lost 3 bases and the J segment 11 bases; nucleotides outside the gene matches: 6. There are 12 residues in the CDR3. Germline CDR1 LGHDT, CDR2 YNNKEL (reference sequence). The CDR3 region is CASSQARTGAFF. The CDR3 DNA sequence: TGTGCCAGCAGCCAGGCTAGGACAGGCGCTTTCTTT.

This clonotype occurred a few times. This chain uses TRBV28 with TRBJ2-5; 8 positions match TRBD2. V shed 3 bases, J shed 5 bases, and the junction held 5 bases outside the gene matches. Germline V gene sequence: CDR1 MDHEN, CDR2 SYDVKM. The CDR3 covers 14 residues. CDR3 bases: TGTGCCAGCAGTTTGGCCGGGGGGGATGAGACCCAGTACTTC. Residues: CASSLAGGDETQYF.